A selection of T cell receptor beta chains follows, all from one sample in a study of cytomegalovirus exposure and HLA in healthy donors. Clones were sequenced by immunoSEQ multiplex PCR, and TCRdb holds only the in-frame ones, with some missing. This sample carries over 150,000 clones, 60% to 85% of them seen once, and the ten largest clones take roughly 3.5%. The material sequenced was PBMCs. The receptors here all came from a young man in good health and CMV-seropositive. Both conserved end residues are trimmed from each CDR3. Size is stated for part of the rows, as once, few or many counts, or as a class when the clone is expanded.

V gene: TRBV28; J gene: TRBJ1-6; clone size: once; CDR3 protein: ASRDLGQYYNSPLH
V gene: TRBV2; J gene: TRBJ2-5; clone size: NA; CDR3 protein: ASSGGGGFFETQY
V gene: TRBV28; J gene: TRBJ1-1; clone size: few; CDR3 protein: ASSSQGVTEAF
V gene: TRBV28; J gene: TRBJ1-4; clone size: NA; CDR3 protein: ASSFPRGREKLF
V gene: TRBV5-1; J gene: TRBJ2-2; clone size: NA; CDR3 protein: ASSQHWGQGNTGELF
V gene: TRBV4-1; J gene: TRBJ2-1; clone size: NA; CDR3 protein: ASSHPKTGGSSYNEQF
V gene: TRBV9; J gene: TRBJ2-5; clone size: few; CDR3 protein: ASSAGQTQETQY
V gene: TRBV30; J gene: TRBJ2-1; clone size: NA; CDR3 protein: ALTSGGYNEQF
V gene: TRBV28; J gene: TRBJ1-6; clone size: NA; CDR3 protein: ASSLVQGDSPLH
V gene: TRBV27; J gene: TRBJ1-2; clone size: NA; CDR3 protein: ASRGTANYGYT
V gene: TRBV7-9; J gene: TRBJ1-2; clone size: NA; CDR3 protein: ASSSGGGDYGYT
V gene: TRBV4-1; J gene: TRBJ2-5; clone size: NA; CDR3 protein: ASSHRTLGARYQETQY
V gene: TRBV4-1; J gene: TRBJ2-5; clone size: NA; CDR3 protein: ASSQAGLPNAETQY
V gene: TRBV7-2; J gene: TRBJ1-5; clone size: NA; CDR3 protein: ASSLSGTAVGQPQH
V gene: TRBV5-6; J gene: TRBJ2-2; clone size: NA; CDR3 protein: ASSRQGTGELF
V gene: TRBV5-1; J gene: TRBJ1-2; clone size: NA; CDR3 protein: ASSLWQGGGYT
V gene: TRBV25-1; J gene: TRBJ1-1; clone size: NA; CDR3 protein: ASSHRWRTEAF
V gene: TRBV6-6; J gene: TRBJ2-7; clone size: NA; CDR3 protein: ASRYNRDNSYEQY
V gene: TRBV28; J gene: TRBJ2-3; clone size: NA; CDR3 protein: ASSSPDRVASPQY
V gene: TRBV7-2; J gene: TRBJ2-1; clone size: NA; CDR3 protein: ASSSSLLAGGYSYNEQF
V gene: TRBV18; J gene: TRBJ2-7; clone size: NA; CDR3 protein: ASSPASGDHEQY
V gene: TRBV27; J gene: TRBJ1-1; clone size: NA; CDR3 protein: ASSLGQGRVNTEAF
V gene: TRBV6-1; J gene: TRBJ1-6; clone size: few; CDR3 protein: ASRETGTNSPLH
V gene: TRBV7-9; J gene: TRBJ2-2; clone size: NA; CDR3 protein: ASSPQYSGGASTGELF
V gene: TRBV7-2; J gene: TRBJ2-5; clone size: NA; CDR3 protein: ASSLVAGGPGETQY
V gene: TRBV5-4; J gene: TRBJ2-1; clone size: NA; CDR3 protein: ASSLGRGLTYNEQF
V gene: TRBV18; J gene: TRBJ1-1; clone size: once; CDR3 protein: ASSPNQGSTEAF
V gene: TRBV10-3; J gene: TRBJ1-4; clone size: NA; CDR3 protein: AISESGGGAGEKLF
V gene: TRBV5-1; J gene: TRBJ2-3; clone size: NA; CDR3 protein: ASSLFRGITDTQY
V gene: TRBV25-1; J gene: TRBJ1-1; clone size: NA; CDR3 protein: ASSDPGGGTF
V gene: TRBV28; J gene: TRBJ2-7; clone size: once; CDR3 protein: ASRGRGRGEQY
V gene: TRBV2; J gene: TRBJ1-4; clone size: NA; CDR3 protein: ASSGVGADNEKLF
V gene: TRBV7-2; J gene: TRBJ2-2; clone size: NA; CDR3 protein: ASRRGAGLGELF
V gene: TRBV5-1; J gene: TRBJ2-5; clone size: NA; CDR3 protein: ASSRDTQETQY
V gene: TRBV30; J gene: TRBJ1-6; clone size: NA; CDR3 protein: AWSHRGVYSPLH
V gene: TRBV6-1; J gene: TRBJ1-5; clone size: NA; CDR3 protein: ASISGSNQPQH
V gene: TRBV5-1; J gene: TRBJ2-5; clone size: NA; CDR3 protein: ASTQTGEETQY
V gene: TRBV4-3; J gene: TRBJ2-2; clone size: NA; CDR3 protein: ASSQGRGTGELF
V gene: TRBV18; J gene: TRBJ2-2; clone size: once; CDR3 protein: ASSLRQGAPTGELF
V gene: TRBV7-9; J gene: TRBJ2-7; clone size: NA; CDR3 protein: ASSLGGLGEQY
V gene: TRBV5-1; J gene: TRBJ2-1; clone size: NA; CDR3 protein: ASSQGAPQVDEQF
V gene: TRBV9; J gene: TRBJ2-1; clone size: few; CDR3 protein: ASSVELAGVEQF
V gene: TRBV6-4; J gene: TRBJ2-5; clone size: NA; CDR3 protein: ARMTSGGGGETQY
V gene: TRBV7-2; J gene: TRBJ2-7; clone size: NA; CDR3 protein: ASSLIPGASYEQY
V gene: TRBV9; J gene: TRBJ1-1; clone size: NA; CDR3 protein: ASSVRGQRTNEAF
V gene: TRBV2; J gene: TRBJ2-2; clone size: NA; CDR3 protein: ASSGQLPNTGELF
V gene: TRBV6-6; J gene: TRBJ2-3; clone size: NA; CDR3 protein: ASRDISGGAYTQY
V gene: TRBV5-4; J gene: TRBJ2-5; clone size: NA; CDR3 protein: ASREEPGGETQY
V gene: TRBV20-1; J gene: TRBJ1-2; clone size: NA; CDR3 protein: SAGTGNGYT
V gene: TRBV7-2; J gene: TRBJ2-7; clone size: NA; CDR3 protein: ASRMGQGSYEQY